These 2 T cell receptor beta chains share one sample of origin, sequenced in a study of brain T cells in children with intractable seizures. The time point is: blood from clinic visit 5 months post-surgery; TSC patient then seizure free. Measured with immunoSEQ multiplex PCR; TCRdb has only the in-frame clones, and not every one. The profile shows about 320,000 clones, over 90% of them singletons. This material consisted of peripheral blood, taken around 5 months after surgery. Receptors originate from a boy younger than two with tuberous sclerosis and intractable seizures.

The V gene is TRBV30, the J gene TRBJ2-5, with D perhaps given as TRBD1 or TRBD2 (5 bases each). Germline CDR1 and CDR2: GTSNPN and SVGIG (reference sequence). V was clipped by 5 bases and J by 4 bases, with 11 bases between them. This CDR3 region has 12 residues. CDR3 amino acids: CAWVGVSETQYF. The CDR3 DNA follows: TGTGCCTGGGTGGGGGTTTCAGAGACCCAGTACTTC.

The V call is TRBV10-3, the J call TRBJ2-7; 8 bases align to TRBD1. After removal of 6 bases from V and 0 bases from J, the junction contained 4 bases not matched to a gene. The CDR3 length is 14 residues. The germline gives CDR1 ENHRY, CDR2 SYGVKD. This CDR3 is CAISAGQASYEQYF. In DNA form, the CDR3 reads TGTGCCATCAGCGCGGGACAGGCCTCCTACGAGCAGTACTTC.